Listed here are 23 T cell receptor beta chains from one sample, sequenced in a study of T cells after posttransplantation cyclophosphamide. Only in-frame clones appear in the TCRdb table, and some are missing; sequencing was by immunoSEQ multiplex PCR. The repertoire has approximately 4,400 clones, around 82% of them found once; the top ten carry around 18%. Treatment was busulfan-fludarabine conditioning, a marrow graft, and cyclophosphamide on days +3 and +4. Sequenced material: PBMCs, taken 86 days after allogeneic stem cell transplant with posttransplant cyclophosphamide. These receptors were collected from a male patient in his forties or fifties who received an allogeneic stem cell transplant from an unrelated donor, was CMV-positive, and had acute GVHD only. The graft donor may have contributed some T cells.

V and J are TRBV28 and TRBJ2-7, with 7 bases identical to TRBD2. Per germline, CDR1 MDHEN and CDR2 SYDVKM. After removal of 6 bases from V and 0 bases from J, the junction contained 8 bases not matched to a gene. The CDR3 consists of 15 residues. CDR3 region: CASSSPGLVSYEQYF. CDR3 nucleotide sequence: TGTGCCAGCAGCTCCCCCGGACTAGTCTCCTACGAGCAGTACTTC.

The chain carries TRBV28 and TRBJ1-1; tentatively, D is TRBD1 (5 bases). Between the trimmed V and J ends, which lost 1 base and 3 bases, there was a span of 9 bases. The CDR3 runs 14 residues. CDR1 and CDR2 (germline): MDHEN, SYDVKM. This chain's CDR3 is CASSLSLGDTEAFF. CDR3 DNA: TGTGCCAGCAGTTTATCCTTAGGGGACACTGAAGCTTTCTTT.

This sequence joins TRBV7-2 and TRBJ2-1, with D unclear. V was trimmed by 5 bases and J by 4 bases, leaving 9 bases between them. Per the germline V gene, CDR1 is SGHTA and CDR2 is FQGNSA. The CDR3 has 13 residues. CDR3 nucleotide sequence: TGTGCCAGCAGCCCCGCCAGTTACAATGAGCAGTTCTTC. It is translated as CASSPASYNEQFF.

V and J are TRBV14 and TRBJ2-1; no definite D call. Germline-derived CDR1 and CDR2 are SGHDN and FVKESK. The ends were cut back, 0 bases at V and 1 base at J, with 13 bases in the middle. This CDR3 is 17 amino acids long. The CDR3 is CASSQDVRIRSYNEQFF. The CDR3, as DNA: TGTGCCAGCAGCCAAGATGTGCGTATTCGATCCTACAATGAGCAGTTCTTC.

This chain connects TRBV11-3 to TRBJ2-3, with TRBD2 matching over 8 bases. The CDR3 has 16 residues. CDR1 SGHNT and CDR2 YENEEA come from the germline V gene. The J segment lost 4 bases and the V segment lost 5 bases, leaving 11 bases of the junction unmatched. CDR3 in amino acids: CASSPLYGGVADTQYF. The CDR3 coding sequence is TGTGCCAGCAGCCCCTTGTACGGGGGGGTGGCAGATACGCAGTATTTT. Using reference TRBV11-3 and TRBJ2-3 for the parts outside the CDR3, the full variable domain is EAGVVQSPRYKIIEKKQPVAFWCNPISGHNTLYWYLQNLGQGPELLIRYENEEAVDDSQLPKDRFSAERLKGVDSTLKIQPAELGDSAVYLCASSPLYGGVADTQYFGPGTRLTVL.

The chain joins TRBV15 to TRBJ2-1, with 7 bases identical to TRBD2. This CDR3 has 15 amino acids. Germline V gives CDR1 LNHNV, CDR2 YYDKDF (reference sequence). V lost 4 bases to trimming and J lost 10 bases; unmatched junction nucleotides: 13. CDR3 protein: CATSTRTRGQFEQFF. For the CDR3, the DNA is TGTGCCACCAGCACCCGGACTAGGGGCCAATTCGAGCAGTTCTTC.

V is TRBV27 and J is TRBJ1-5; D gene uncertain. Trimming left V 4 bases short and J 7 bases short, with 11 bases between. Germline CDR1 MNHEY, CDR2 SMNVEV (reference sequence). CDR3 length: 13 amino acids. CDR3 sequence reads: CASSYAGTQPQHF. Written as DNA, the CDR3 is TGTGCCAGCAGTTATGCGGGAACCCAGCCCCAGCATTTT.

This sequence joins TRBV30 and TRBJ1-1; D remains ambiguous. Germline CDR1 GTSNPN, CDR2 SVGIG (reference sequence). Trimming shortened V by 4 bases and J by 3 bases, and 15 bases separated the two germline ends. This CDR3 has 14 residues. For the CDR3, the DNA is TGTGCCTGGACCTACCTCGTCGGAGACACTGAAGCTTTCTTT. Its protein product is CAWTYLVGDTEAFF.

The chain links TRBV5-4 to TRBJ2-1, with D perhaps matching TRBD2 (7 bases). V was cut by 3 bases and J by 7 bases, with 11 bases left in between. The germline V gene has CDR1 SGHNT and CDR2 YYREEE (reference sequence). The CDR3 totals 13 residues. The CDR3: CASSWGGVNEQFF. CDR3 in DNA: TGTGCCAGCAGCTGGGGGGGCGTTAATGAGCAGTTCTTC.

The chain recombines TRBV12-5 with TRBJ2-3; D not certain. Trimming pared 7 bases from V and 3 bases from J, leaving 14 bases between. Germline V lookup: CDR1 LGHNT, CDR2 FRNRAP. The length of the CDR3 is 14 residues. CDR3 sequence reads: CASESGYGTDTQYF. Here the CDR3 DNA reads TGTGCTAGTGAGTCCGGGTACGGTACAGATACGCAGTATTTT.

This clone was detected once. This rearrangement joins TRBV9 to TRBJ1-6; D ambiguous. This CDR3 is built from 18 residues. V lost 4 bases and J 5 bases, leaving 22 bases between the germline ends. Germline V CDR1 and CDR2: SGDLS, YYNGEE. The CDR3 DNA is TGTGCCAGCAGCAACCCCCGGGAGGGTTCAATAAATAATTCACCCCTCCACTTT. It is translated as CASSNPREGSINNSPLHF.

This chain's CDR3 is CSAGGGAGVGYEQYF. CDR3 bases: TGCAGCGCCGGGGGAGGAGCGGGAGTGGGTTACGAGCAGTACTTC. The V call is TRBV29-1, the J call TRBJ2-7, with TRBD2 matching 8 bases. The CDR3 has 15 residues. CDR1 is SQVTM, CDR2 ANQGSEA, per germline. Germline trimming cut 7 bases from V and 4 bases from J; bases unmatched to any gene: 15.

This clone occurred a few times. The chain combines TRBV10-3 with TRBJ2-3; perhaps TRBD2 as D (6 bases). Germline V gene sequence: CDR1 ENHRY, CDR2 SYGVKD. CDR3 length: 14 residues. The germline V and J ends were trimmed by 6 bases and 1 base, with 11 bases remaining between them. CDR3 bases: TGTGCCATCAGGGGAGGAGGGGGCACAGATACGCAGTATTTT. Amino acids: CAIRGGGGTDTQYF.

The chain uses TRBV28 and TRBJ1-5, with TRBD1 matching over 8 bases. The CDR3 loop spans 15 amino acids. Trimming at V came to 3 bases and at J to 3 bases, leaving 4 bases not matched to a gene. CDR1 MDHEN and CDR2 SYDVKM come from the germline V gene. CDR3 loop: CASSFQGAANQPQHF. The DNA for the CDR3 is TGTGCCAGCAGTTTTCAGGGGGCCGCCAATCAGCCCCAGCATTTT.

This clone was recorded only once. J is TRBJ1-1 and V is TRBV5-6; a weak D match, TRBD1 (5 bases). The CDR3 is 15 residues long. V was cut by 0 bases and J by 3 bases, with 12 bases left in between. CDR1 and CDR2 (germline): SGHDT, YYEEEE. The CDR3 here is CASSLGGELDTEAFF. CDR3 nucleotides: TGTGCCAGCAGCTTGGGGGGGGAGCTGGACACTGAAGCTTTCTTT.

The rearrangement links TRBV9 to TRBJ1-1, with D tentatively TRBD1 (5 bases). This CDR3 region has 14 residues. The V gene lost 4 bases and the J gene lost 1 base, with 11 bases spanning the gap. The germline V gene encodes CDR1 SGDLS and CDR2 YYNGEE. The CDR3 sequence is CASSSQTANTEAFF. The CDR3 DNA sequence: TGTGCCAGCAGCTCGCAGACAGCGAACACTGAAGCTTTCTTT.

This chain uses TRBV5-1 with TRBJ1-6; perhaps TRBD1 as D (5 bases). Per germline, CDR1 SGHRS and CDR2 YFSETQ. The CDR3 extends over 16 amino acids. Trimming removed 0 bases from V and 3 bases from J, with 10 bases in between. CDR3 DNA: TGCGCCAGCAGCTTGGTGGCCGACAGCTATAATTCACCCCTCCACTTT. It translates to CASSLVADSYNSPLHF.

The V call is TRBV2, the J call TRBJ1-1; 9 bases line up with TRBD1. Germline CDR1 is SNHLY and CDR2 is FYNNEI. There are 14 residues in the CDR3. With 6 bases clipped from V and 6 bases from J, the junction kept 8 bases outside the gene matches. The CDR3 DNA reads TGTGCCAGCAGGTCGGGACAGGGAAGTGCTGAAGCTTTCTTT. It encodes CASRSGQGSAEAFF.

V and J are TRBV7-9 and TRBJ2-1, with 8 bases aligning to TRBD1. There are 16 residues in the CDR3. Germline CDR1 is SEHNR and CDR2 is FQNEAQ (reference sequence). V shed 5 bases and J 12 bases; nucleotides not matched to a gene: 18. This CDR3 is CASSEPRPGQGEGQFF. CDR3 coding DNA: TGTGCCAGCAGCGAACCTAGACCTGGACAGGGAGAAGGGCAGTTCTTC. Based on the CDR3 plus reference TRBV7-9 and TRBJ2-1, the full variable domain is DTGVSQNPRHKITKRGQNVTFRCDPISEHNRLYWYRQTLGQGPEFLTYFQNEAQLEKSRLLSDRFSAERPKGSFSTLEIQRTEQGDSAMYLCASSEPRPGQGEGQFFGPGTRLTVL.

This clone was counted a single time. The genes are TRBV7-9 and TRBJ2-7; tentative D call: TRBD1 (5 bases). Germline V gives CDR1 SEHNR, CDR2 FQNEAQ (reference sequence). The CDR3 contains 15 residues. V was pared by 3 bases and J by 4 bases, with 16 bases between. The DNA of the CDR3 is TGTGCCAGCAGCTTTTATGGGCAGGGCCAATACGAGCAGTACTTC. It encodes CASSFYGQGQYEQYF.

This chain uses TRBV6-5 with TRBJ2-7, with TRBD2 matching 8 bases. Unmatched junction bases numbered 1, after V lost 0 bases and J lost 0 bases. CDR3 length equals 15 residues. Germline CDR1 reads MNHEY; CDR2 reads SVGAGI. The CDR3 DNA is TGTGCCAGCAGTTACTCCGGGACTAGCTCCTACGAGCAGTACTTC. Translated, it gives CASSYSGTSSYEQYF.

The V and J genes are TRBV18 and TRBJ2-1; 8 bases fit TRBD2. This CDR3 comprises 14 residues. From germline, CDR1 is KGHSH and CDR2 LQKENI. The V and J ends lost 6 bases and 1 base, in that order; junction bases with no gene match: 2. CDR3 DNA: TGTGCCAGCTCTGGCGGGAGGTCCTACAATGAGCAGTTCTTC. Protein: CASSGGRSYNEQFF.

The table lists this clone with a few counts. This rearrangement joins TRBV7-8 to TRBJ2-7; possibly TRBD2 for D (5 bases). Germline values: CDR1 SGHVS, CDR2 FQNEAQ. CDR3 length: 17 residues. V lost 3 bases, J lost 4 bases, and 22 bases lay in between. The CDR3 reads CASSFGSGRTFAYEQYF. The DNA for the CDR3 is TGTGCCAGCAGCTTTGGATCTGGGAGAACGTTTGCATACGAGCAGTACTTC.